This T cell receptor beta chain is from a study of T cell repertoires in cytomegalovirus infection. As for the study in general: It can be stated that public TCR beta signatures indicated CMV infection as well as a matching HLA type.

V was pared by 7 bases and J by 7 bases, with 13 bases between. CDR3 length equals 11 residues. Looked up from germline, CDR1 is SQVTM and CDR2 is ANQGSEA. Each CDR3 protein gets one entry after TCRdb re-called the reads with MiXCR. The data hold 600,000 to 800,000 distinct CDR3 sequences, with less than 25% observed a single time. Study findings and constraints: Frequencies of public TCR beta families were cumulated, and this identified carriers of CMV plus the relevant HLA. HLA-C-restricted CMV-specific TCR beta clonotypes prevailed in the ex vivo response.

In regard to this clonotype: Its antigen is still unknown.

The material sequenced was CD8+ T cells from PBMCs. The chain combines TRBV29-1 with TRBJ1-1, with D maybe TRBD1 (5 bases). This clonotype was sampled from a human donor in good health (CMV status not recorded). Some clones in this sample may be carry-over from other donors' samples. The chain's CDR3 is CSAGTGFEAFF. CDR3 coding DNA: TGCAGCGCTGGGACGGGATTTGAAGCTTTCTTT.